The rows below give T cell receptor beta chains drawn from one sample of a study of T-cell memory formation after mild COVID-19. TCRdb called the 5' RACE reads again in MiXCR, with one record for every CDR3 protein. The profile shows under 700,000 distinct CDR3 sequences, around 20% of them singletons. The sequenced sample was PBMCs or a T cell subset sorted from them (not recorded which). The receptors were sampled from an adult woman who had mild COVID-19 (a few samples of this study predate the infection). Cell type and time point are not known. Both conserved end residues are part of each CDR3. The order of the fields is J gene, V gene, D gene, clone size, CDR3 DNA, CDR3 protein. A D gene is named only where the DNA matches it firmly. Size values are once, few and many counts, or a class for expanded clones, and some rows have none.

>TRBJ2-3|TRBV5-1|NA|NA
TGCGCCAGCAGCACCTCGGGCAGGGCGACCACAGATACGCAGTATTTT
CASSTSGRATTDTQYF
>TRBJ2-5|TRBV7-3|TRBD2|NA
TGTGCCAGCAGCCGGGGAGGGTACGAGACCCAGTACTTC
CASSRGGYETQYF
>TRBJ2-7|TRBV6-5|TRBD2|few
TGTGCCAGCAGACGGACTAGCGGGGCACGGTCTGCCTACGAGCAGTACTTC
CASRRTSGARSAYEQYF
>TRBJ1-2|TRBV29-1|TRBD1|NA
TGCAGCGTTGCCTCACAGGGGAGCTATGGCTACACCTTC
CSVASQGSYGYTF
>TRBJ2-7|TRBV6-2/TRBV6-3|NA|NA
TGTGCCAGCAGTTACTCGACCGGGATCAGCTCCTACGAGCAGTACTTC
CASSYSTGISSYEQYF
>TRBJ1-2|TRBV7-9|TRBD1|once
TGTGCCAGCAGTCTCAGACAGGGGGCCGGAGACTATGGCTACACCTTC
CASSLRQGAGDYGYTF
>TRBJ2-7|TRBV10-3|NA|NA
TGTGCCATCAGTGAGCCGGGTTCGGGAGAGCAGTACTTC
CAISEPGSGEQYF
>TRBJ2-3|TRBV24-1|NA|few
TGTGCCACCAGTGACCTGAGAGGGCATTCCGGGGACACAGATACGCAGTATTTT
CATSDLRGHSGDTDTQYF
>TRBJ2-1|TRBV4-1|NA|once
TGCGCCAGCAGCCAGTTCAGGTACAATGAGCAGTTCTTC
CASSQFRYNEQFF
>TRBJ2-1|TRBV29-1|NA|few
TGCAGCGTCCTACTCGACAGGACAAATGAGCAGTTCTTC
CSVLLDRTNEQFF
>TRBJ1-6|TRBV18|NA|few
TGTGCCAGCTCACCTAGGTCAGGGAAGCGAGATTCACCCCTCCACTTT
CASSPRSGKRDSPLHF
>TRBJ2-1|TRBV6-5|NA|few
TGTGCCAGCGAGGAACGGACTCACAATGAGCAGTTCTTC
CASEERTHNEQFF
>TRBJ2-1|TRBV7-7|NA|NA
TGTGCTAGCAGCCACTCGACTACCAATGAGCAGTTCTTC
CASSHSTTNEQFF
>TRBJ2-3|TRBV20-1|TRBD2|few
TGCAGTGCTACTAACTTCCGGGGGGGCGATACGCAGTATTTT
CSATNFRGGDTQYF
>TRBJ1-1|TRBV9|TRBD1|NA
TGTGCCAGCACCCGAGAGGGGGCAGACACTGAAGCTTTCTTT
CASTREGADTEAFF
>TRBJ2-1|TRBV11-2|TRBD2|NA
TGTGCCAGCAGCTTAGCCGCTAGCGGGACACCACGTGAGCAGTTCTTC
CASSLAASGTPREQFF
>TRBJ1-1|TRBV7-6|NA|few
TGTGCCAGCTCCCAACGGTTGGACACTGAAGCTTTCTTT
CASSQRLDTEAFF
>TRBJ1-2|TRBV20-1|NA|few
TGCAGTGCCCCGCCAGACCCGGGGAACTATGGCTACACCTTC
CSAPPDPGNYGYTF
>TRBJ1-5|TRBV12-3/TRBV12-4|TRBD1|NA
TGTGCCAGCAGGGACAGGGGGCGGTATCAGCCCCAGCATTTT
CASRDRGRYQPQHF
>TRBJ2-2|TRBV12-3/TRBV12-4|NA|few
TGTGCCAGCAGTTTTAGTGAACTCACCGGGGAGCTGTTTTTT
CASSFSELTGELFF
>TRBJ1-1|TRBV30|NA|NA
TGTGCCTGGAGTGTACAGTCGGCCCTTTTTACTGAAGCTTTCTTT
CAWSVQSALFTEAFF
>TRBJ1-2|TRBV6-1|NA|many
TGTGCCAGCAGTGTGGGGGGAGCCCTTAACTATGGCTACACCTTC
CASSVGGALNYGYTF
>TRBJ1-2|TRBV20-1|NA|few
TGCAGTGCTAGAGTGATCCCGGGGGCCCGGGGGTACGATGGCTACACCTTC
CSARVIPGARGYDGYTF
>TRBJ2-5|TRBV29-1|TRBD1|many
TGCAGCGTTGAAGAGGAAGGACAGGTCGAGACCCAGTACTTC
CSVEEEGQVETQYF
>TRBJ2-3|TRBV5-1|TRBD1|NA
TGCGCCAGCAGCTCCCGGGACAGGGGGCAAGATACGCAGTATTTT
CASSSRDRGQDTQYF
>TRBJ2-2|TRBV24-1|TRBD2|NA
TGTGCCACCAGTGGGACTAGCTTCGGGGAGCTGTTTTTT
CATSGTSFGELFF
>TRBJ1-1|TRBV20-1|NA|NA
TGCAGTGCTTTGGACCGGCCCGGTTGGGGCACTGAAGCTTTCTTT
CSALDRPGWGTEAFF
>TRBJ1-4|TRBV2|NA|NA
TGTGCCAGCAGTATCGCCAGGGCTAATGAAAAACTGTTTTTT
CASSIARANEKLFF
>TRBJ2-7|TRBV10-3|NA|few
TGTGCCATCAGTGAGGTCTCAGGCGAGCAGTACTTC
CAISEVSGEQYF
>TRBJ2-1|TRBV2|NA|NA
TGTGCCAGCTCCGCCTGGGGATACAATGAGCAGTTCTTC
CASSAWGYNEQFF
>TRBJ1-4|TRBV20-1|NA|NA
TGCAGTGCTAGAGGTTGGGGGGGTGATGAAAAACTGTTTTTT
CSARGWGGDEKLFF
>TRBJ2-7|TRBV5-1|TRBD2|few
TGCGCCAGCAGCTCCGATTCTAGCGGGAGAGGCGAGCAGTACTTC
CASSSDSSGRGEQYF
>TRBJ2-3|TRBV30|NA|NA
TGTGCCTGGAGTGTCGAGCTTGGCCTCACAGATACGCAGTATTTT
CAWSVELGLTDTQYF